This T cell receptor (beta chain) originates from a study of tumor and adjacent non-tumor tissue in lung cancer. Study-wide context: There were 11 to 13 adenocarcinoma, a couple of squamous cell carcinoma and 1 small cell lung cancer cases. Study observations and caveats: TCR diversity was significantly greater in tumor than normal lung tissue. In normal lung, the top 100 clones were significantly more dominant than in tumor.

Three rounds of nested PCR, following a modified ARM-PCR protocol, produced the TCRbeta library. From the multiplex PCR reads, TCRdb called clonotypes with MiXCR, one entry per CDR3 protein. The table records about 98,000 distinct CDR3 sequences, roughly 80% of them present only once. For this clonotype: Its antigen is unknown. One junction end disagrees with the germline gene, perhaps due to a read error.

This sample's RNA came from whole unsorted tissue. This non-tumor lung sample came from over 3 cm beyond the tumor edge. The TCR originated in a man between 60 and 75 years old with small cell lung cancer. The sequenced sample was distant non-tumor lung tissue.

The CDR3 bases are TGTGCCAGAAGTTTAGGGCGTGGTATGGAGAGGACATATTTC. Amino acid sequence: CARSLGRGMERTYF. The rearrangement joins TRBV12-3 or TRBV12-4 to TRBJ2-5; a possible D gene is TRBD1 (5 bases). CDR3 length: 14 residues.